These T cell receptor beta chains were read from a single sample in a study of OX40 agonist ivuxolimab in advanced cancers. Generated by immunoSEQ multiplex PCR, the TCRdb table keeps only in-frame clones and is missing some. The sample contains 65,000 to 90,000 clones, just over 85% of which appear only once. Sample: CD4+ or CD8+ T cells sorted from blood, taken in a trial of the OX40 agonist ivuxolimab. The receptors here all came from an adult with an advanced solid tumor such as melanoma, head and neck, liver or kidney cancer. Each CDR3 is given with its conserved first and last residue. Fields, in order: J gene, CDR3 length, D gene, clone size, V gene, CDR3 protein, CDR3 DNA. D genes are given only for firm matches. A row's size may be missing; if present it is once, few, many or a size class.

j_call: TRBJ1-1
cdr3_length: 15
d_call: .
clone_size: .
v_call: TRBV5-1
cdr3_aa: CASRSYRQANTEAFF
cdr3_nt: TGCGCCAGCAGAAGTTATCGACAGGCGAACACTGAAGCTTTCTTT

j_call: TRBJ2-1
cdr3_length: 17
d_call: TRBD2
clone_size: .
v_call: TRBV11-1
cdr3_aa: CASSLTSGTSSYNEQFF
cdr3_nt: TGTGCCAGCAGCTTAACTAGCGGGACGAGTTCCTACAATGAGCAGTTCTTC

j_call: TRBJ1-5
cdr3_length: 15
d_call: .
clone_size: .
v_call: TRBV6-5
cdr3_aa: CASSYSRWSNQPQHF
cdr3_nt: TGTGCCAGCAGTTACTCGAGGTGGAGCAATCAGCCCCAGCATTTT

j_call: TRBJ1-2
cdr3_length: 15
d_call: TRBD1
clone_size: .
v_call: TRBV28
cdr3_aa: CASSLPQGAIYGYTF
cdr3_nt: TGTGCCAGCAGTTTACCCCAGGGGGCGATCTATGGCTACACCTTC

j_call: TRBJ2-5
cdr3_length: 14
d_call: TRBD2
clone_size: .
v_call: TRBV11-2
cdr3_aa: CASSPWTRGETQYF
cdr3_nt: TGTGCCAGCAGCCCCTGGACTAGAGGAGAGACCCAGTACTTC

j_call: TRBJ2-5
cdr3_length: 12
d_call: TRBD2
clone_size: few
v_call: TRBV29-1
cdr3_aa: CSVGTRAETQYF
cdr3_nt: TGCAGCGTTGGGACTAGGGCAGAGACCCAGTACTTC

j_call: TRBJ1-2
cdr3_length: 15
d_call: .
clone_size: once
v_call: TRBV9
cdr3_aa: CASSGDQGFRYGYTF
cdr3_nt: TGTGCCAGCAGCGGTGATCAGGGGTTCCGATATGGCTACACCTTC

j_call: TRBJ1-4
cdr3_length: 14
d_call: .
clone_size: .
v_call: TRBV6-6
cdr3_aa: CASSYNGPNEKLFF
cdr3_nt: TGTGCCAGCAGTTATAATGGGCCTAATGAAAAACTGTTTTTT

j_call: TRBJ2-3
cdr3_length: 16
d_call: .
clone_size: .
v_call: TRBV7-2
cdr3_aa: CASSTWTRGSTDTQYF
cdr3_nt: TGTGCCAGCAGCACATGGACGCGAGGGAGCACAGATACGCAGTATTTT

j_call: TRBJ1-5
cdr3_length: 15
d_call: .
clone_size: .
v_call: TRBV19
cdr3_aa: CASSVSDNYNQPQHF
cdr3_nt: TGTGCCAGTAGTGTGTCAGACAACTACAATCAGCCCCAGCATTTT

j_call: TRBJ2-5
cdr3_length: 14
d_call: .
clone_size: once
v_call: TRBV21-1
cdr3_aa: CASSNGGDAETQYF
cdr3_nt: TGTGCCAGCAGCAACGGGGGTGATGCAGAGACCCAGTACTTC

j_call: TRBJ1-5
cdr3_length: 11
d_call: .
clone_size: few
v_call: TRBV2
cdr3_aa: CASSGGLAQHF
cdr3_nt: TGTGCCAGCAGTGGGGGTCTGGCCCAGCATTTT

j_call: TRBJ1-5
cdr3_length: 14
d_call: .
clone_size: .
v_call: TRBV4-2
cdr3_aa: CASSQEGGNQPQHF
cdr3_nt: TGTGCCAGCAGCCAAGAAGGGGGAAATCAGCCCCAGCATTTT